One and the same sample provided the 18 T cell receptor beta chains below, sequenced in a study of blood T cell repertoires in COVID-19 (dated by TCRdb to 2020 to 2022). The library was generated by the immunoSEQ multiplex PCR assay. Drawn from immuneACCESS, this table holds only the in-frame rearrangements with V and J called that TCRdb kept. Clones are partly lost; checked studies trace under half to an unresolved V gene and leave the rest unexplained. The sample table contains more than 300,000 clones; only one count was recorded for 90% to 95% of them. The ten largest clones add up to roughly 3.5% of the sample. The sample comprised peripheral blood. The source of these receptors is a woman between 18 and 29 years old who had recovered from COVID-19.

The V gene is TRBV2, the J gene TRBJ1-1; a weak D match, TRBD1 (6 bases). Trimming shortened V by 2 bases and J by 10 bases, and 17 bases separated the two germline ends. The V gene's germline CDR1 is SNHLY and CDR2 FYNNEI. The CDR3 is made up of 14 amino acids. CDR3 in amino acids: CASSELVAQGRAFF. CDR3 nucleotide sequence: TGTGCCAGCAGTGAATTGGTTGCACAGGGCAGAGCTTTCTTT.

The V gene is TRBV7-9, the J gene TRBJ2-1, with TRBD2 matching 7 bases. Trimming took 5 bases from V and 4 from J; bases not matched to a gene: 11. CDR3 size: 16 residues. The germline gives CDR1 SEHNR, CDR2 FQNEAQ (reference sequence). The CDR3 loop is CASSPPTGGDYNEQFF. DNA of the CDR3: TGTGCCAGCAGCCCCCCGACGGGGGGAGATTACAATGAGCAGTTCTTC.

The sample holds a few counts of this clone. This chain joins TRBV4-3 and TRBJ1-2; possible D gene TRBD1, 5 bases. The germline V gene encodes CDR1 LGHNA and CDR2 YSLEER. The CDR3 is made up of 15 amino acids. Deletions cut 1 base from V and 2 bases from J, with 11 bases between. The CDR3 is CASSQVRGTNYGYTF. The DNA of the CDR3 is TGCGCCAGCAGCCAAGTTCGGGGGACCAACTATGGCTACACCTTC.

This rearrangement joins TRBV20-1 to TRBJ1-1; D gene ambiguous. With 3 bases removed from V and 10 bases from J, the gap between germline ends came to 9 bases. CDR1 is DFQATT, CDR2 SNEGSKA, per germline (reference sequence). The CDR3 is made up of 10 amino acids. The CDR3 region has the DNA TGCAGTGCTAGGCGGAACGCAGCTTTCTTT. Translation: CSARRNAAFF.

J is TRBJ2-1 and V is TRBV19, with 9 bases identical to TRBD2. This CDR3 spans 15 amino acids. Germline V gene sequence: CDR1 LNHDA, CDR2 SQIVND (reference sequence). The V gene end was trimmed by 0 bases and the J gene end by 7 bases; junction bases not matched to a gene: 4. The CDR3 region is CASSIEAGGANEQFF. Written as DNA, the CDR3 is TGTGCCAGTAGTATAGAAGCGGGAGGTGCGAATGAGCAGTTCTTC.

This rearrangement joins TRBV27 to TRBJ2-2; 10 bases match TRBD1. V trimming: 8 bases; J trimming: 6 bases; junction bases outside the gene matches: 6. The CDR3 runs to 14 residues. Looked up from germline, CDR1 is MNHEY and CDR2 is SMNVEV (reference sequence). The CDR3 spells CASGQGGWSGELFF. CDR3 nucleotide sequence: TGTGCCAGCGGACAGGGGGGTTGGTCCGGGGAGCTGTTTTTT.

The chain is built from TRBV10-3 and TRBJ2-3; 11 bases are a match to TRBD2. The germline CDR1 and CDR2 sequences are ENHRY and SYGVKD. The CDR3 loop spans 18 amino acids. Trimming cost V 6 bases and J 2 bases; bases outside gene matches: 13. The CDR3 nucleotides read TGTGCCATCAGCCGCAAGGGACTAGCGGATGGGGCCACAGATACGCAGTATTTT. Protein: CAISRKGLADGATDTQYF.

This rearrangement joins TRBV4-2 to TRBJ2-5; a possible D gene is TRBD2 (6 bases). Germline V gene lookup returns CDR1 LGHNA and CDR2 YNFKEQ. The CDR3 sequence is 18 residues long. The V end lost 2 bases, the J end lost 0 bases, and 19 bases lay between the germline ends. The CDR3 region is CASSQPNVGDSYQETQYF. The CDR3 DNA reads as TGTGCCAGCAGCCAACCGAACGTAGGGGACTCGTACCAAGAGACCCAGTACTTC.

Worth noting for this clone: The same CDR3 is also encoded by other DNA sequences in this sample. The CDR3 DNA reads as TGTGCCACCAGTGATTGGGCTGGCTACACCTTC. Translating gives CATSDWAGYTF. The rearrangement joins TRBV24-1 to TRBJ1-2; D is undetermined. Germline values: CDR1 KGHDR, CDR2 SFDVKD. V was shortened by 2 bases and J by 7 bases, with 4 bases between the two germline ends. This CDR3 has 11 amino acids.

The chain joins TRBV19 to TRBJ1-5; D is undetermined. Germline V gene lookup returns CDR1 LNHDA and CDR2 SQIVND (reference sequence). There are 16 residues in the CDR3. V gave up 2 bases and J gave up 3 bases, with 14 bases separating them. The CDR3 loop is CASSIRPDMFNQPQHF. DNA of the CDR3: TGTGCCAGTAGTATAAGACCAGACATGTTCAATCAGCCCCAGCATTTT.

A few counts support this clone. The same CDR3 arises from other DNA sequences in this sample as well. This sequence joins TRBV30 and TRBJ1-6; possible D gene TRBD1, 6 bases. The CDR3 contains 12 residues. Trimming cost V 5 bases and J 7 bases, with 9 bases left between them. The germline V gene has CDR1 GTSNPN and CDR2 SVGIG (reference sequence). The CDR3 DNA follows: TGTGCCTGGCAGGGGAGCAATTCACCCCTCCACTTT. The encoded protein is CAWQGSNSPLHF.

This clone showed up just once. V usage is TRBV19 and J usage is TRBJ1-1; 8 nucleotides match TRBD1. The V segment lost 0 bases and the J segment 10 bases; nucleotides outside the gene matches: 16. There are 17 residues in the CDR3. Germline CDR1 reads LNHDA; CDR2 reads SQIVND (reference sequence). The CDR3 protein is CASSIDKGRTGMGRAFF. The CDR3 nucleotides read TGTGCCAGTAGTATAGATAAAGGACGGACAGGGATGGGGCGAGCTTTCTTT.

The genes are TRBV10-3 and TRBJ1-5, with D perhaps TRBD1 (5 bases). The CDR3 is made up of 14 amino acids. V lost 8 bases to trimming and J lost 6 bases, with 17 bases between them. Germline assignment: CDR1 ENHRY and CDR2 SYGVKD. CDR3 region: CAISAAGTGQPQHF. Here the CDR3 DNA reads TGTGCCATCTCGGCGGCGGGGACGGGTCAGCCCCAGCATTTT.

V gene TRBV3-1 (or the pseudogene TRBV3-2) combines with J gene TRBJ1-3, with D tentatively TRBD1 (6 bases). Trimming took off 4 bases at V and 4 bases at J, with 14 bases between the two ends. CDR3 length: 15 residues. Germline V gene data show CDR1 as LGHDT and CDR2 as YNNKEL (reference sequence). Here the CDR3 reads CASSLNRDAGNTIYF. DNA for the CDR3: TGTGCCAGCAGCCTCAACAGGGATGCCGGAAACACCATATATTTT.

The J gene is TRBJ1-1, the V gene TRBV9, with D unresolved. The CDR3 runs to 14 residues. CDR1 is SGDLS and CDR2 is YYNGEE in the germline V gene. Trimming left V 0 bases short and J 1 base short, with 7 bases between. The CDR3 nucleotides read TGTGCCAGCAGCGTAGTAAGCCAGAACACTGAAGCTTTCTTT. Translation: CASSVVSQNTEAFF.

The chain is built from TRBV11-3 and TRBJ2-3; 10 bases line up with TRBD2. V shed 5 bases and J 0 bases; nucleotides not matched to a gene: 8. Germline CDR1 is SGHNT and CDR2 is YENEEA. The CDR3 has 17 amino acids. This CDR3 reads CASSVNSGGTSTDTQYF. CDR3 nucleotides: TGTGCCAGCAGCGTCAATAGCGGGGGGACTAGCACAGATACGCAGTATTTT.

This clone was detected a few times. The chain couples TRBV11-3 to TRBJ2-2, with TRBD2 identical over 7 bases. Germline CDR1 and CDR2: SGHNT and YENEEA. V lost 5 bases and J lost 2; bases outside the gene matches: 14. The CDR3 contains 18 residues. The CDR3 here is CASSNHLLASGNTGELFF. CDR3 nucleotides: TGTGCCAGCAGCAACCATCTTCTGGCTAGCGGTAACACCGGGGAGCTGTTTTTT.

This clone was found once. CDR3 in amino acids: CASSQGYNQPQHF. For the CDR3, the DNA is TGTGCCAGCAGCCAGGGATACAATCAGCCCCAGCATTTT. The chain uses TRBV12-3 or TRBV12-4 and TRBJ1-5; TRBD1 might be the D (5 bases). The V gene lost 6 bases and the J gene lost 3 bases, with 9 bases spanning the gap. The CDR3 has 13 residues.